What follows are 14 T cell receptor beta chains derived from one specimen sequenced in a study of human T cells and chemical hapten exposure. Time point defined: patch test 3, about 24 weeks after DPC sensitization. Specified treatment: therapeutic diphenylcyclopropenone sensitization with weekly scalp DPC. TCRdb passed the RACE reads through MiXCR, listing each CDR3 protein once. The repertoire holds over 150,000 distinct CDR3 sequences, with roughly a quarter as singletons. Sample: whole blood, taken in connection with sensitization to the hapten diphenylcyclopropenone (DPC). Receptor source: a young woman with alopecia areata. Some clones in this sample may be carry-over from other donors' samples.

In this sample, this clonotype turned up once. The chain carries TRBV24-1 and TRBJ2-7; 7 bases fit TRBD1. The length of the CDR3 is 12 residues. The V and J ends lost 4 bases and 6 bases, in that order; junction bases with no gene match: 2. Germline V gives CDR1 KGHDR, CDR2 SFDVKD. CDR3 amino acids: CATSDYRGEQYF. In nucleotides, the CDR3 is TGTGCCACCAGTGACTACAGGGGCGAGCAGTACTTC.

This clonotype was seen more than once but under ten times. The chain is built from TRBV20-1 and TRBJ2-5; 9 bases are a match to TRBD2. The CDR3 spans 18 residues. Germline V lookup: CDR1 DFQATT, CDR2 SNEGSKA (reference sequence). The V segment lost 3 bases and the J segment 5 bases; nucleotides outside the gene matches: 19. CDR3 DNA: TGCAGTGCTAGGGAACTCCCCTGGGCGGGGGGGCCAGGCGAGACCCAGTACTTC. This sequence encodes CSARELPWAGGPGETQYF.

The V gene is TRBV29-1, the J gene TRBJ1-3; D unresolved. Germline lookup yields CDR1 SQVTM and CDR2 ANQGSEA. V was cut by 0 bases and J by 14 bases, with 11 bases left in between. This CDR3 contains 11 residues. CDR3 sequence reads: CSVEDNLGVYF. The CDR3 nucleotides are TGCAGCGTTGAAGACAACCTTGGGGTATATTTT.

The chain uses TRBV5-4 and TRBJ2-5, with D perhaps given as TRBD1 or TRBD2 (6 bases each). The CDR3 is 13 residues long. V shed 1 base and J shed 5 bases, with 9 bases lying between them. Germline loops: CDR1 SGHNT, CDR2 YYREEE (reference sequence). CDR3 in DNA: TGTGCCAGCAGCTTGTCGGGGGCCGAGACCCAGTACTTC. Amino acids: CASSLSGAETQYF. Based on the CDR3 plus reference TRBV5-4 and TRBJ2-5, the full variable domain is ETGVTQSPTHLIKTRGQQVTLRCSSQSGHNTVSWYQQALGQGPQFIFQYYREEENGRGNFPPRFSGLQFPNYSSELNVNALELDDSALYLCASSLSGAETQYFGPGTRLLVL.

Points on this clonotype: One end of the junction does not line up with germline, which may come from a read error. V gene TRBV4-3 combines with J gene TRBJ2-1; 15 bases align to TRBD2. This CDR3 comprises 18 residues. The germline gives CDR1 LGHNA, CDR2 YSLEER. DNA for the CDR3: TGCGCCAGCAGCCAAGAGACCGGACTAGCGGGAGGGTACACTGAGCAGTTCTTC. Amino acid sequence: CASSQETGLAGGYTEQFF.

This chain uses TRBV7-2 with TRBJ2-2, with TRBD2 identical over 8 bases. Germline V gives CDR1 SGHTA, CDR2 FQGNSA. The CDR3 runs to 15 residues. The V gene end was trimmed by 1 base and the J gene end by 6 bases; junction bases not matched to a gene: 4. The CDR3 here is CASSLGRGVAGELFF. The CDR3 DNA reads TGTGCCAGCAGCTTAGGGCGGGGGGTGGCCGGGGAGCTGTTTTTT.

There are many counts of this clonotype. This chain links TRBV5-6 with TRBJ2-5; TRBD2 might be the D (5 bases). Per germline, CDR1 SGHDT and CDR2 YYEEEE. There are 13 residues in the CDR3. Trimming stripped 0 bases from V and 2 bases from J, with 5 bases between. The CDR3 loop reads CASSLGGQETQYF. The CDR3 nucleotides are TGTGCCAGCAGCTTGGGAGGGCAAGAGACCCAGTACTTC.

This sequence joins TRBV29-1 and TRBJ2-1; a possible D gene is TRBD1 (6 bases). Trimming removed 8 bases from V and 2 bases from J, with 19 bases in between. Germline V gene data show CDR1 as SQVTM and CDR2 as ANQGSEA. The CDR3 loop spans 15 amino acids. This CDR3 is CSLRGSHSAYNEQFF. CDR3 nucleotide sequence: TGCAGCCTGAGGGGGTCTCATAGCGCCTACAATGAGCAGTTCTTC.

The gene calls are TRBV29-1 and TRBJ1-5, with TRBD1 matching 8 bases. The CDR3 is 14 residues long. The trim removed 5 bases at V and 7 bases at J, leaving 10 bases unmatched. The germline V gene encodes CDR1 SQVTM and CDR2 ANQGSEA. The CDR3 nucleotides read TGCAGCGTTCTCTTGGCAGGGGGCCACCAGCCCCAGCATTTT. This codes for CSVLLAGGHQPQHF.

The CDR3 sequence: CASSHNLAGVVEQYF. CDR3 bases: TGCGCCAGCAGCCACAATCTAGCGGGAGTGGTTGAGCAGTACTTC. The gene calls are TRBV4-3 and TRBJ2-7; 10 bases agree with TRBD2. Germline assignment: CDR1 LGHNA and CDR2 YSLEER. CDR3 length: 15 residues. After removal of 3 bases from V and 7 bases from J, the junction contained 9 bases not matched to a gene.

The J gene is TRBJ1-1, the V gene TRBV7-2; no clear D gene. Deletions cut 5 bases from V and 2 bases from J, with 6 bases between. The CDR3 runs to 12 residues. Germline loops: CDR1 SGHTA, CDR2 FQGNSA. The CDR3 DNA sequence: TGTGCCAGCAGCCCGACAAACACTGAAGCTTTCTTT. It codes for CASSPTNTEAFF.

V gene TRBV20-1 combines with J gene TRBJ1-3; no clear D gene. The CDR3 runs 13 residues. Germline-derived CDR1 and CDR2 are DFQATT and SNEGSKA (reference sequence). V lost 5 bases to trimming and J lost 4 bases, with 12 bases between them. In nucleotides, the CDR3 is TGCAGTGCTCGCCGGGGAGGCGGAAACACCATATATTTT. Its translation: CSARRGGGNTIYF.

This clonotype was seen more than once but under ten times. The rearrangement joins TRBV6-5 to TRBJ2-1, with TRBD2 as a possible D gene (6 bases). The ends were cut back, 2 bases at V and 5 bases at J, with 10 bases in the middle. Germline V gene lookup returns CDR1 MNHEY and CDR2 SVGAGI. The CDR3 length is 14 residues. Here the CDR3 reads CASSYAGPNNEQFF. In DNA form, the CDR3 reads TGTGCCAGCAGTTACGCGGGGCCGAACAATGAGCAGTTCTTC.

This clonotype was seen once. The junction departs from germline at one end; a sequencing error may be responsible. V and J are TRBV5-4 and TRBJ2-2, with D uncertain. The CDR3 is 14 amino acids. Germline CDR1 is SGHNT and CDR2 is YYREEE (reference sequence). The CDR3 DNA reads TGTGTCAGCAGCTTGTTGCCCACATCCGGGGAGCTGTTTTTT. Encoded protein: CVSSLLPTSGELFF.